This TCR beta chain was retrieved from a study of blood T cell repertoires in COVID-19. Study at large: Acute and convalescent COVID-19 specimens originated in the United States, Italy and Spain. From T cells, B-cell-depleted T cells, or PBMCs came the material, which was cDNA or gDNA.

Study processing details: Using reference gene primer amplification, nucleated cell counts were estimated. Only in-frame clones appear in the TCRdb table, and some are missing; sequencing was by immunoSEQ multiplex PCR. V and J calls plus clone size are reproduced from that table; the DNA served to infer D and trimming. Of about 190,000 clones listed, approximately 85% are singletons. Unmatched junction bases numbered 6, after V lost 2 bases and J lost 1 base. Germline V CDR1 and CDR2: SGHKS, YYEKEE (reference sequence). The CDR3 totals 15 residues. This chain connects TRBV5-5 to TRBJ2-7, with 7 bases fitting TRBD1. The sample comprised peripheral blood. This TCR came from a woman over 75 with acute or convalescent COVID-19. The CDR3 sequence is CASSFDRAASYEQYF. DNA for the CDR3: TGTGCCAGCAGCTTTGACAGGGCGGCGTCCTACGAGCAGTACTTC.